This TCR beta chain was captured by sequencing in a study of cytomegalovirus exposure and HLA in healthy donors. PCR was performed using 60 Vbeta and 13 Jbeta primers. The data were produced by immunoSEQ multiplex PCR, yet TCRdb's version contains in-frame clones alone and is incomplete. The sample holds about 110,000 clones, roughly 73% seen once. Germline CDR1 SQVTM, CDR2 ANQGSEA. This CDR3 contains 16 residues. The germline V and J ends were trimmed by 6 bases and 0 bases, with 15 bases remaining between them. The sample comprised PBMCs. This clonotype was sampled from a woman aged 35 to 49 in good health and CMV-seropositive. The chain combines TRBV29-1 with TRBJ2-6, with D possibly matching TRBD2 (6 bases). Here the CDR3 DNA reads TGCAGCGTGGGACTCCAGGGTGGCTCTGGGGCCAACGTCCTGACTTTC. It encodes CSVGLQGGSGANVLTF.